What follows describes a single T cell receptor (beta chain). There is no known antigen for this receptor. Qualities for individual bases were not recorded, and no much larger clone is one base off. The data originate from a study of Ad26.COV2.S vaccination and SARS-CoV-2 variants (dated by TCRdb to 2020 to 2022). Regarding the complete study: Vaccine-arm donors came from COV1001, a multicentre, randomized, double-blind, placebo-controlled phase I-IIa trial of Ad26.COV2.S in healthy adults. Ad26.COV2.S was given intramuscularly at 5x10^10 or 1x10^11 viral particles, as a single shot or as two shots 56 days apart. The specificity and breadth of SARS-CoV-2-reactive T cell receptors after Ad26.COV2.S vaccination were assessed by TCRbeta repertoire sequencing. A total of approximately 32 samples were included in the TCR-sequenced set, comprising roughly 19 Ad26.COV2.S vaccine recipients, 5 placebo recipients and 8 SARS-CoV-2 convalescent individuals. Trial participants were randomized into five groups of five, in which low-dose or high-dose Ad26.COV2.S was given once or twice, or placebo was given on both occasions. Throughout the experiments and outcome assessment, investigators stayed blinded to trial group allocation.

V ends up 3 bases short and J 5 bases short, with an unmatched junction base count of 2. CDR1 and CDR2 are read off the germline V gene as SGHRS and YFSETQ. Reading from cysteine to phenylalanine, the CDR3 counts 13 amino acids. CDR3 DNA is the only sequence kept; it has 39 bases, read in frame from the first base. The meaning of the sample's treatment or condition label: some 19 received Ad26.COV2.S at low or high dose, single or two shots; 5 received placebo; per-sample allocation not given. For vaccine and placebo recipients, repertoires were sequenced using samples collected on day 63 after the first injection. Cohort 1b enrolled around 24 adults aged 18-55 years at a single site in Boston, USA, between 29 July and 7 August 2020. Ad26.COV2.S was a replication-incompetent adenovirus type 26 vector that expressed a prefusion-stabilized SARS-CoV-2 spike protein derived from the original Wuhan strain.

The immunoSEQ Assay was the method used to sequence TCRbeta CDR3 regions. After extraction, genomic DNA underwent amplification by bias-controlled multiplex PCR, followed by high-throughput sequencing. The original pipeline was this. To quantify the absolute abundance of every unique TCRbeta CDR3 region, sequences were collapsed and filtered. Usable DNA was measured by amplifying reference genes present in all nucleated cells, and TCRbeta template counts were normalized to that usable DNA to estimate T cell fraction. Repertoire TCRs were annotated as SARS-CoV-2-specific by exact matching of V gene, CDR3 amino acid sequence and J gene to a known reactive TCR set. The reference SARS-CoV-2 TCR set was obtained from MIRA and was filtered for enrichment in COVID-19-positive ImmuneCODE repertoires, whereby public or cross-reactive TCRs were removed. Drawing on the MIRA antigens, annotated TCRs were analysed further at the level of specific ORF or position within ORF. Breadth was defined as annotated unique rearrangements over total unique productive rearrangements; depth was the summed frequency of those rearrangements. Group comparisons of TCR breadth used two-sided Wilcoxon rank-sum tests. The table was pulled from immuneACCESS by TCRdb, which kept in-frame rearrangements only. Such tables lose some clones; where checked, under half of the loss comes from unresolved V genes, and the rest has no known cause. V and J calls plus clone size are reproduced from that table; the DNA served to infer D and trimming. This sample comprises about 400,000 clones, around 85% of them detected only once. The top ten hold 3.5% of the sample.

On the study overall, not on this receptor specifically: Higher spike-specific TCR breadth was observed in Ad26.COV2.S recipients than in placebo recipients (P = 0.0014). According to the authors, total T cell responses may have been underestimated by the TCR breadth and depth analyses. Vaccine and placebo recipients had comparable non-spike TCR breadth, which fits with the vaccine containing only spike. After vaccination, substantial breadth of spike-specific CD8+ and CD4+ T cell responses was reported. Comparing responses between vaccine doses or regimens was not something the study was powered to do.

This chain is built from TRBV5-1 and TRBJ1-5; TRBD1 lines up with 7 middle nucleotides. This clonotype was obtained from a person aged 18 to 59 who received the Ad26.COV2.S COVID-19 vaccine or a placebo. Source: peripheral blood, taken in a trial of Ad26.COV2.S vaccine versus placebo. Here is the DNA: TGCGCCAGCAGCTGGACAGGTGATCAGCCCCAGCATTTT. This codes for CASSWTGDQPQHF.